This note documents a single T cell receptor beta chain sequence. This entry is derived from a study of blood T cell repertoires in COVID-19. Unmatched junction bases numbered 10, after V lost 8 bases and J lost 6 bases. Germline V lookup: CDR1 MNHEY, CDR2 SMNVEV (reference sequence). This CDR3 has 14 amino acids. Data came from immunoSEQ multiplex PCR; TCRdb stores just in-frame clones and leaves some out. The table lists over 85,000 clones, 70% to 85% of them singletons, with approximately 2.8% in the top ten. Input material: peripheral blood. This sequence joins TRBV27 and TRBJ2-3, with 8 bases that match TRBD2. This TCR was sampled from an elderly woman with COVID-19, enrolled during active disease. The CDR3 sequence is CASGVAGRWDTQYF. CDR3 nucleotide sequence: TGTGCCAGCGGAGTAGCGGGAAGGTGGGATACGCAGTATTTT.